The TCR beta chain described here comes from a study of blood T cell repertoires in COVID-19. The overall study: Collection of acute and convalescent COVID-19 samples took place in the United States, Italy and Spain.

V was cut by 8 bases and J by 4 bases, with 11 bases left in between. Germline loops: CDR1 LGHNT, CDR2 FRNRAP. The length of the CDR3 is 12 residues. Per the study methods: Counts of nucleated cells, estimated from reference gene primer amplification, were obtained. The assay was immunoSEQ multiplex PCR, and TCRdb's table has in-frame clones only and misses some. The D gene and trimming were derived from the DNA, and the V and J assignments and clone size from that table. This repertoire shows 95,000 to 150,000 clones, 78% found once; its top ten account for 2.3%. This sequence joins TRBV12-5 and TRBJ1-2; no clear D gene. The receptor was isolated from a man aged 70-80 years with acute or convalescent COVID-19. The sequenced material came from peripheral blood. CDR3 amino acids: CASSPSRYGYTF. DNA for the CDR3: TGTGCTAGTTCCCCTTCTCGCTATGGCTACACCTTC.